Below are 18 T cell receptor beta chains sequenced from a single sample in a study of OX40 agonist ivuxolimab in advanced cancers. Clones were sequenced by immunoSEQ multiplex PCR, and TCRdb holds only the in-frame ones, with some missing. The sample lists about 83,000 clones, roughly 80% occurring once. The sequences come from CD4+ or CD8+ T cells sorted from blood, collected in a trial of the OX40 agonist ivuxolimab. The origin of the receptors is an adult with an advanced solid tumor such as melanoma, head and neck, liver or kidney cancer.

The chain joins TRBV18 to TRBJ2-2, with a possible D match to TRBD2 (6 bases). This CDR3 is built from 15 residues. The V end was cut by 3 bases, the J end by 1 base, with 9 bases between. Germline V lookup: CDR1 KGHSH, CDR2 LQKENI. In nucleotides, the CDR3 is TGTGCCAGCTCACCTTGGAGGGGGAACACCGGGGAGCTGTTTTTT. This gives the protein CASSPWRGNTGELFF.

The CDR3 here is CASSVDGQEYNEQFF. Here the CDR3 DNA reads TGTGCCAGCAGCGTAGACGGCCAGGAGTACAATGAGCAGTTCTTC. The V call is TRBV9, the J call TRBJ2-1; no firm D call. The V gene lost 0 bases and the J gene lost 4 bases, with 11 bases spanning the gap. The germline gives CDR1 SGDLS, CDR2 YYNGEE. The CDR3 runs to 15 residues.

This chain uses TRBV11-3 with TRBJ1-3; D gene ambiguous. Per germline, CDR1 SGHNT and CDR2 YENEEA. The CDR3 is 12 amino acids. With 5 bases removed from V and 1 base from J, the gap between germline ends came to 3 bases. CDR3 nucleotide sequence: TGTGCCAGCAGCGGGTCTGGAAACACCATATATTTT. Translating it yields CASSGSGNTIYF.

The chain couples TRBV5-1 to TRBJ1-4, with no clear D. The CDR3 sequence is 14 residues long. V lost 3 bases and J lost 4, with 10 bases in between. Germline V gene sequence: CDR1 SGHRS, CDR2 YFSETQ. CDR3 in DNA: TGCGCCAGCAGCTCAGGAGGAGGTAATGAAAAACTGTTTTTT. Residues: CASSSGGGNEKLFF.

This sequence joins TRBV2 and TRBJ1-1; no clear D. Germline-derived CDR1 and CDR2 are SNHLY and FYNNEI. The CDR3 length is 13 residues. V gave up 5 bases and J gave up 4 bases, with 11 bases separating them. CDR3 bases: TGTGCCAGCAGTTTCGACACTCGCACTGAAGCTTTCTTT. It encodes CASSFDTRTEAFF.

V is TRBV29-1 and J is TRBJ2-1; the match to TRBD1 covers 10 bases. J was trimmed by 8 bases and V by 7 bases; bases with no gene match: 8. The CDR3 totals 13 residues. Germline-derived CDR1 and CDR2 are SQVTM and ANQGSEA. The CDR3 reads CSADRGQLDEQFF. CDR3 sequence (DNA): TGCAGCGCTGACAGGGGGCAGTTAGATGAGCAGTTCTTC.

This clone was observed a handful of times. CDR3 region: CACHRTEGTEAFF. As DNA, the CDR3 is TGTGCCTGCCATCGGACCGAGGGGACTGAAGCTTTCTTT. The chain links TRBV30 to TRBJ1-1; TRBD1 is a possible D gene (5 bases). This CDR3 contains 13 residues. Trimming cost V 6 bases and J 5 bases, with 16 bases left between them. Germline CDR1 GTSNPN, CDR2 SVGIG (reference sequence).

This clone was observed a few times. CDR3 nucleotide sequence: TGTGCCAGCAGCCTGGGACTTTCCAACACAGATACGCAGTATTTT. As protein: CASSLGLSNTDTQYF. V gene TRBV4-2 combines with J gene TRBJ2-3, with D possibly being TRBD2 (6 bases). Per germline, CDR1 LGHNA and CDR2 YNFKEQ. V shed 4 bases and J shed 2 bases, with 13 bases lying between them. CDR3 length: 15 amino acids.

The V call is TRBV6-1, the J call TRBJ2-5; possibly TRBD2 for D (6 bases). This CDR3 is built from 15 residues. Trimming stripped 7 bases from V and 5 bases from J, with 20 bases between. The germline V gene encodes CDR1 MNHNS and CDR2 SASEGT. CDR3 sequence (DNA): TGTGCCAGCAACCCCCGCTGGGGAGGAGGGGAGACCCAGTACTTC. It is translated as CASNPRWGGGETQYF.

The V call is TRBV19, the J call TRBJ2-3, with D perhaps TRBD1 (6 bases). There are 14 residues in the CDR3. The V and J ends lost 6 bases and 4 bases respectively, with 14 bases between them. CDR1 is LNHDA and CDR2 is SQIVND in the germline V gene (reference sequence). The CDR3 region has the DNA TGTGCCAGTAGGTTGGCAGGGGAATCAGATACGCAGTATTTT. The encoded protein is CASRLAGESDTQYF.

The CDR3, as DNA: TGTGCCAGTAGTATAGATGCCGGGCGAAGGAAAGAAGCTTTCTTT. Amino acids: CASSIDAGRRKEAFF. The chain recombines TRBV19 with TRBJ1-1; no clear D. CDR1 is LNHDA and CDR2 is SQIVND in the germline V gene (reference sequence). Trimming removed 0 bases at V and 8 bases at J, with 16 bases between. The CDR3 length is 15 residues.

V and J are TRBV9 and TRBJ1-4, with 10 bases identical to TRBD1. The CDR3 is 16 residues long. With V trimmed by 2 bases and J by 7 bases, 8 bases remained unmatched. CDR1 is SGDLS, CDR2 YYNGEE, per germline. The DNA of the CDR3 is TGTGCCAGCAGCGTTCTCGGGACAGGGGTTGGTGAAAAACTGTTTTTT. Its protein is CASSVLGTGVGEKLFF.

The gene calls are TRBV4-3 and TRBJ1-4; no firm D call. V lost 2 bases to trimming and J lost 0 bases, with 16 bases between them. Germline V lookup: CDR1 LGHNA, CDR2 YSLEER. The length of the CDR3 is 18 residues. In DNA form, the CDR3 reads TGCGCCAGCAGCCAAACGGGTGGGTCGAGTGCAACTAATGAAAAACTGTTTTTT. Protein product: CASSQTGGSSATNEKLFF.

The sample holds one count of this clone. One junction end disagrees with the germline gene, perhaps due to a read error. The CDR3 bases are TGTGCCAGCAGCACACAGGGAAGCAATCGGCCCCAGCATTTT. It specifies CASSTQGSNRPQHF. V is TRBV9 and J is TRBJ1-5; D possibly corresponds to TRBD1 (6 bases). Germline lookup yields CDR1 SGDLS and CDR2 YYNGEE. CDR3 size: 14 residues.

The V call is TRBV5-6, the J call TRBJ2-5; tentative D call: TRBD2 (6 bases). Germline V lookup: CDR1 SGHDT, CDR2 YYEEEE. The CDR3 is 15 residues long. Trimming took 4 bases from V and 3 from J, leaving 16 bases between them. CDR3 sequence: CASSPGWGLEETQYF. Written as DNA, the CDR3 is TGTGCCAGCAGCCCGGGGTGGGGACTCGAAGAGACCCAGTACTTC.

The chain links TRBV5-1 to TRBJ2-2; 11 positions match TRBD2. The CDR3 totals 17 residues. Germline V gene data show CDR1 as SGHRS and CDR2 as YFSETQ. V gave up 1 base and J gave up 5 bases; unmatched junction bases: 7. CDR3 sequence (DNA): TGCGCCAGCAGCTTGAGTAGCGGGGGGGCCAGGACCGGGGAGCTGTTTTTT. Its translation is CASSLSSGGARTGELFF.

The chain employs TRBV6-5 and TRBJ2-2; D is ambiguous. The CDR3 sequence is 11 residues long. Germline lookup yields CDR1 MNHEY and CDR2 SVGAGI. V was shortened by 8 bases and J by 5 bases, with 6 bases between the two germline ends. CDR3 region: CASHFTGELFF. DNA of the CDR3: TGTGCCAGCCATTTTACCGGGGAGCTGTTTTTT.

The V gene is TRBV6-1, the J gene TRBJ1-2; 12 bases fit TRBD1. Germline CDR1 MNHNS, CDR2 SASEGT. V was clipped by 1 base and J by 8 bases; unmatched bases: 8. The CDR3 runs 16 residues. The CDR3 DNA reads as TGTGCCAGCAGTGAAGTTTTGGGACAGGGGGCACACGGCTACACCTTC. Translation: CASSEVLGQGAHGYTF.